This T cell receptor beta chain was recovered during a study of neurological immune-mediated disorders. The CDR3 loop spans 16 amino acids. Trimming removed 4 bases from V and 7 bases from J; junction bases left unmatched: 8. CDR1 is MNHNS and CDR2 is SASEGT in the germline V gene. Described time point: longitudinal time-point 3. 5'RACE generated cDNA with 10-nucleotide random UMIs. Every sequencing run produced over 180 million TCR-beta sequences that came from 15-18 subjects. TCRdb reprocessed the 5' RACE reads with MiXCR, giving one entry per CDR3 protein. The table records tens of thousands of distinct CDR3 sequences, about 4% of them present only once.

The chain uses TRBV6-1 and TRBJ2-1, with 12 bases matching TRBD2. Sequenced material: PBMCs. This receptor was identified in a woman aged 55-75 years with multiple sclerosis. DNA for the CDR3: TGTGCCAGCAGTGTGCCCCTAGCGGGGGGGCGTAATGAGCAGTTCTTC. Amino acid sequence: CASSVPLAGGRNEQFF.